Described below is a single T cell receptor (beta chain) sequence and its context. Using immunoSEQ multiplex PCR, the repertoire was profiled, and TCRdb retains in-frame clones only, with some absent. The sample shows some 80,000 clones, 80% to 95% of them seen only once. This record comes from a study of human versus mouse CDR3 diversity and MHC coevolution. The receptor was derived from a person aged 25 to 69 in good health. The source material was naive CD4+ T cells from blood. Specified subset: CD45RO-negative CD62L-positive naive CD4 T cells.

The CDR3 sequence is CASSLSWTGKYEQYF. CDR3 in DNA: TGCGCCAGCAGCTTGTCCTGGACAGGGAAATACGAGCAGTACTTC. The genes are TRBV5-1 and TRBJ2-7; TRBD1 aligns across 8 bases. Trimming took 1 base from V and 4 from J; bases not matched to a gene: 7. In germline, CDR1 is SGHRS, CDR2 YFSETQ. The CDR3 is 15 amino acids.